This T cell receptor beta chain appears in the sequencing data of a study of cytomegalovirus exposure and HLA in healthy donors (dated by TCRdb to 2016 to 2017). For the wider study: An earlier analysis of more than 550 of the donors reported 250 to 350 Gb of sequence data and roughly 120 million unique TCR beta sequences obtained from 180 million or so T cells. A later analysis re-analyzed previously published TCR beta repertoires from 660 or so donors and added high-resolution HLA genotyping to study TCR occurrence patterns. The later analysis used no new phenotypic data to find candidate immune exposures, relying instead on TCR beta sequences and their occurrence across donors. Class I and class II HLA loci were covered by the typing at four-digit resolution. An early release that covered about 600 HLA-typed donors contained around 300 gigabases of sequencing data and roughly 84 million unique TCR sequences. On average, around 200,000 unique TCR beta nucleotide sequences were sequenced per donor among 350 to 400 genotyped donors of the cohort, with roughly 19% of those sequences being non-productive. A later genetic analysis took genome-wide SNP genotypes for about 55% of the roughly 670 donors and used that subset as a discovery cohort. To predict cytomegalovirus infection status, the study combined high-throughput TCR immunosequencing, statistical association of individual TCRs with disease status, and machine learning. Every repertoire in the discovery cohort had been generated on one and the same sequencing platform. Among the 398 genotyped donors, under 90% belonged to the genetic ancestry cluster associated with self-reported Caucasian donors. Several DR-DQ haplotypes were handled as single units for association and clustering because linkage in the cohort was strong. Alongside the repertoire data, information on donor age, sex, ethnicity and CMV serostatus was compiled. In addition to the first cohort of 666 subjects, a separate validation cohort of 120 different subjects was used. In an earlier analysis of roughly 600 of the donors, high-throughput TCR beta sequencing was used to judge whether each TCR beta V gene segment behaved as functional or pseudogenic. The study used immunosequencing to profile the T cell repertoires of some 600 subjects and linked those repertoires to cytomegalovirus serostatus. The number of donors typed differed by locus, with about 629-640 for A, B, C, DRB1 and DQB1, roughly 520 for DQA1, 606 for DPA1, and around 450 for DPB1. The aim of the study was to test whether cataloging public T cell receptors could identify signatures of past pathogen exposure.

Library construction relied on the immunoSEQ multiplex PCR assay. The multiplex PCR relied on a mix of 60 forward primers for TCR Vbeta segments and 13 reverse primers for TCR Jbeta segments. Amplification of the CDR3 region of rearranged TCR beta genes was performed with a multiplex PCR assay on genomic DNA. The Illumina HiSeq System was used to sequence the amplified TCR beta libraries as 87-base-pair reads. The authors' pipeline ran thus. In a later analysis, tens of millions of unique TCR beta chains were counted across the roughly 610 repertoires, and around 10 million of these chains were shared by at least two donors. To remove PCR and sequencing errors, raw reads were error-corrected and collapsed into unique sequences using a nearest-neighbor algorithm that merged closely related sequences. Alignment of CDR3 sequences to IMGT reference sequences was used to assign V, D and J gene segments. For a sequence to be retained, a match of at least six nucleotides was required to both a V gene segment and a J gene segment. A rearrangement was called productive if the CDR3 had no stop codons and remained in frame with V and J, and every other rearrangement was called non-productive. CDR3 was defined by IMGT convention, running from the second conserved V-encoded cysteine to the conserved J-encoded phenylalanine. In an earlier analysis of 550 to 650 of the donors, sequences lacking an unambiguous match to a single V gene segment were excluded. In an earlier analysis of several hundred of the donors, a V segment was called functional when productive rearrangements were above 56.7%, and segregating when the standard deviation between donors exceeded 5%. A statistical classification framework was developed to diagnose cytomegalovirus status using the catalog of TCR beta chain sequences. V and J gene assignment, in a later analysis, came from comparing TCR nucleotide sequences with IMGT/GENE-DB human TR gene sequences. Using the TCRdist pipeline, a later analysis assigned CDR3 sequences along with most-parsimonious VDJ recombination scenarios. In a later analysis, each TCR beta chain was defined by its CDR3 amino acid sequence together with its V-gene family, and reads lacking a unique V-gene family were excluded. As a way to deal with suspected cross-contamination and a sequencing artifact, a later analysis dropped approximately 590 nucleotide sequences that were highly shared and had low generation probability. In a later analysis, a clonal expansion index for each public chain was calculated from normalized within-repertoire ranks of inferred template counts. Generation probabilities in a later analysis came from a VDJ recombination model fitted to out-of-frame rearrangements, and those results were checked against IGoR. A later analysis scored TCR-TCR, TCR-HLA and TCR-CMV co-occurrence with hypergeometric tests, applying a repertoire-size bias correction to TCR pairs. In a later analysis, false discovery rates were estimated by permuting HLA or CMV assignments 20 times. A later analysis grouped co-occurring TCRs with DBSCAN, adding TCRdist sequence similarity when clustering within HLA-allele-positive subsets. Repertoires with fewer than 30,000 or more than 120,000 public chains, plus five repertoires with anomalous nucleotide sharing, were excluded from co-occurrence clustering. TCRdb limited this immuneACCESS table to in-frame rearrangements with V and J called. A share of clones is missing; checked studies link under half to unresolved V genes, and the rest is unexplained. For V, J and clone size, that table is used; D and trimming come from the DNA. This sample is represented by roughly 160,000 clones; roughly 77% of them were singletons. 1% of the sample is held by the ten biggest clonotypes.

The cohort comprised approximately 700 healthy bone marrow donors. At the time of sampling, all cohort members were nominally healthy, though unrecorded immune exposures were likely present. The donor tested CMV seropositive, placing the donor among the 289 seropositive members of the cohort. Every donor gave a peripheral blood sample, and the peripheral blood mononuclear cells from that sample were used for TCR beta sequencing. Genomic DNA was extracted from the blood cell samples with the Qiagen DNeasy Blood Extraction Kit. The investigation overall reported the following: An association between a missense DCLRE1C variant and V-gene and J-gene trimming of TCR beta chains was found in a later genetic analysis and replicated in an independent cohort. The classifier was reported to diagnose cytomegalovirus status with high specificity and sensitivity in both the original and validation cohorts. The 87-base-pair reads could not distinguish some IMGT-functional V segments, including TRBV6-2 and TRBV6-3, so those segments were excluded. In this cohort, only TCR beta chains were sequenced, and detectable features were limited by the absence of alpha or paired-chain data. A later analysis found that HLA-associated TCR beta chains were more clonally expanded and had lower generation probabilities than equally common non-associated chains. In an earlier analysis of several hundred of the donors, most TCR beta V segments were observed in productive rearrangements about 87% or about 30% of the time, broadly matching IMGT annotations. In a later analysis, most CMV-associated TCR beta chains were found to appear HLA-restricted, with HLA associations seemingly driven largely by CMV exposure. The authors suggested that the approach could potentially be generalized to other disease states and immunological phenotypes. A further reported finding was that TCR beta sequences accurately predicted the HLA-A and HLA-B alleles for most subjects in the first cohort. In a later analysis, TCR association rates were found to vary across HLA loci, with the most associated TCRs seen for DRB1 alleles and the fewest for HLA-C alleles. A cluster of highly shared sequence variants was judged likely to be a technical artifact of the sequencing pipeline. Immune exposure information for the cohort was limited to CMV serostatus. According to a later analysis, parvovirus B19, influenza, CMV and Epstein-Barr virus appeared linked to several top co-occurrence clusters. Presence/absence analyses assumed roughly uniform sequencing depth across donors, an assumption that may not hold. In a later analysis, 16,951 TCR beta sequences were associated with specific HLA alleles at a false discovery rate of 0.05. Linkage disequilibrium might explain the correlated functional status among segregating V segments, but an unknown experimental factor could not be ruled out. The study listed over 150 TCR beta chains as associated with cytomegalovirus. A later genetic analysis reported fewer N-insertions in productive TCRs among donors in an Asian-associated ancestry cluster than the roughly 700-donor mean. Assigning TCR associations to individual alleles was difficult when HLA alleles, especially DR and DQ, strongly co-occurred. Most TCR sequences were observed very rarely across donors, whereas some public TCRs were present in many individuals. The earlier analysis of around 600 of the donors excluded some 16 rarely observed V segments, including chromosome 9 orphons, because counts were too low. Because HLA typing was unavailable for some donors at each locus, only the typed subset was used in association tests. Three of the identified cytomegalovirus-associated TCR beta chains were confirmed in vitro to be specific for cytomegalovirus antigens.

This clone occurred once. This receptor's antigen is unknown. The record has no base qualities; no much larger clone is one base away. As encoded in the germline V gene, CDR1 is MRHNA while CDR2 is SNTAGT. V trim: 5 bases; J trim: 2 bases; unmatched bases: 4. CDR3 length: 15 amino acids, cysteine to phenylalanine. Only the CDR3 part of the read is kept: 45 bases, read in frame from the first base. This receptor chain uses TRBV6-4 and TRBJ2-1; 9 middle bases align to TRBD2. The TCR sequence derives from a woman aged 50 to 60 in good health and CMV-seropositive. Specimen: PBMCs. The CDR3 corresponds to CASSPLAGAYNEQFF. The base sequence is TGTGCCAGCAGTCCTTTAGCGGGAGCCTACAATGAGCAGTTCTTC.